This T cell receptor (beta chain) comes out of a study of blood T cell repertoires in COVID-19. V was trimmed by 7 bases and J by 1 base, leaving 13 bases between them. Germline V gene sequence: CDR1 LNHDA, CDR2 SQIVND (reference sequence). The length of the CDR3 is 14 residues. Generated by immunoSEQ multiplex PCR, the TCRdb table keeps only in-frame clones and is missing some. The repertoire has around 290,000 clones, approximately 86% of them found once; the top ten carry 0.75% to 1%. The receptor's source is a woman aged 25-40 years who had recovered from COVID-19. The chain links TRBV19 to TRBJ1-1, with D tentatively TRBD1 (5 bases). The sample taken for sequencing was PBMCs or T cells enriched from blood (not recorded which). The CDR3 nucleotides are TGTGCCAGTAAAGGGGAATGGCAGAACACTGAAGCTTTCTTT. Protein sequence: CASKGEWQNTEAFF.